This is a list of T cell receptor beta chains from one sample in a study of quantifying T cell responses using KT2 cells. TCRdb itself ran the UMI-ligation and nested PCR reads through MiXCR, one entry per CDR3 protein. The sample carries 40,000 to 55,000 distinct CDR3 sequences, around 10% recorded once. The sequenced material came from PBMCs spiked with cells of the T cell clone KT2. The receptors were gathered from a human donor. Both conserved end residues are part of each CDR3. The order of the fields is V gene, CDR3 length, J gene, D gene, clone size, CDR3 protein, CDR3 DNA. D genes are given only for firm matches. Rows give clone size only sometimes, using once, few, many, or a class for an expanded clone.

>TRBV7-9|15|TRBJ2-6|.|.
CASSQTASGANVLTF
TGTGCCAGCAGCCAAACAGCCTCTGGGGCCAACGTCCTGACTTTC
>TRBV5-1|14|TRBJ2-3|.|.
CASPNDGSTDTQYF
TGCGCCAGTCCGAACGACGGAAGCACAGATACGCAGTATTTT
>TRBV6-5|13|TRBJ1-5|.|few
CASSRTEGQPQHF
TGTGCCAGCAGTAGGACGGAAGGGCAGCCCCAGCATTTT
>TRBV11-3|12|TRBJ2-7|.|.
CASSSGAYEQYF
TGTGCCAGCAGCTCGGGGGCCTACGAGCAGTACTTC
>TRBV12-3/TRBV12-4|17|TRBJ2-3|TRBD1|.
CASSPWGRDRSTDTQYF
TGTGCCAGCAGTCCCTGGGGTAGGGACAGAAGCACAGATACGCAGTATTTT
>TRBV20-1|13|TRBJ2-1|TRBD2|.
CSARAGGYNEQFF
TGCAGTGCTAGAGCCGGGGGGTACAATGAGCAGTTCTTC
>TRBV20-1|16|TRBJ2-6|.|few
CSASGTRSSGANVLTF
TGCAGTGCTTCCGGGACACGAAGCTCTGGGGCCAACGTCCTGACTTTC
>TRBV10-3|16|TRBJ1-5|TRBD1|.
CAPEGRGRDSNQPQHF
TGTGCCCCCGAGGGCAGGGGGCGGGATAGCAATCAGCCCCAGCATTTT
>TRBV28|17|TRBJ2-6|TRBD1|few
CASSFDRVPSGANVLTF
TGTGCCAGCAGCTTTGACAGGGTCCCCTCTGGGGCCAACGTCCTGACTTTC
>TRBV20-1|14|TRBJ2-7|.|.
CSARSKVGFYEQYF
TGCAGTGCTAGATCTAAGGTCGGGTTCTACGAGCAGTACTTC
>TRBV6-2/TRBV6-3|14|TRBJ1-3|.|few
CASSYNPSGNTIYF
TGTGCCAGCAGTTACAACCCCTCTGGAAACACCATATATTTT
>TRBV5-1|15|TRBJ2-5|TRBD1|many
CASSYFDRDEETQYF
TGCGCCAGCAGCTATTTCGACAGGGACGAGGAGACCCAGTACTTC
>TRBV11-2|14|TRBJ2-2|.|.
CASSAWGETGELFF
TGTGCCAGCAGCGCCTGGGGGGAGACCGGGGAGCTGTTTTTT
>TRBV9|13|TRBJ1-3|.|few
CASSVGDGNTIYF
TGTGCCAGCAGCGTGGGGGATGGAAACACCATATATTTT
>TRBV25-1|16|TRBJ2-5|.|many
CASSDLAGAAQETQYF
TGTGCCAGCAGTGACCTCGCAGGAGCAGCACAAGAGACCCAGTACTTC
>TRBV19|15|TRBJ2-1|TRBD2|.
CASSISSSGYNEQFF
TGTGCCAGTAGTATATCATCTAGCGGCTACAATGAGCAGTTCTTC
>TRBV29-1|13|TRBJ1-1|.|many
CSARAGSGTEAFF
TGCAGCGCACGCGCCGGGAGCGGCACTGAAGCTTTCTTT
>TRBV29-1|14|TRBJ2-1|TRBD1|few
CSVDSGQGVYEQFF
TGCAGCGTTGATTCGGGACAGGGTGTATATGAGCAGTTCTTC
>TRBV5-1|13|TRBJ1-5|.|many
CASSLGVEQPQHF
TGCGCCAGCAGCTTAGGGGTCGAGCAGCCCCAGCATTTT
>TRBV20-1|16|TRBJ2-5|.|many
CSASGGTWHLQETQHF
TGCAGTGCTAGTGGGGGGACTTGGCACCTTCAAGAGACCCAGCACTTC
>TRBV29-1|14|TRBJ1-2|TRBD1|.
CSAQTTGGSYGYTF
TGCAGCGCCCAAACGACAGGGGGGAGCTATGGCTACACCTTC
>TRBV29-1|14|TRBJ1-2|.|.
CSVEEVEGNYGYTF
TGCAGCGTTGAAGAAGTTGAGGGAAACTATGGCTACACCTTC
>TRBV5-6|13|TRBJ2-7|TRBD1|.
CASRGQGTYEQYF
TGTGCCAGCAGGGGACAGGGGACCTACGAGCAGTACTTC
>TRBV28|17|TRBJ1-6|TRBD1|.
CASSLGTGPGVNSPLHF
TGTGCCAGCAGTTTGGGGACAGGGCCGGGGGTTAATTCACCCCTCCACTTT
>TRBV4-1|13|TRBJ1-1|.|few
CASSQGLTDEAFF
TGCGCCAGCAGCCAAGGATTAACAGATGAAGCTTTCTTT
>TRBV6-6|16|TRBJ2-7|.|.
CASSAQGLKGPYEQYF
TGTGCCAGCAGTGCCCAAGGGCTAAAGGGGCCGTACGAGCAGTACTTC
>TRBV5-1|13|TRBJ1-2|.|.
CASSLVGDYGYTF
TGCGCCAGCAGCTTGGTCGGGGACTATGGCTACACCTTC
>TRBV20-1|16|TRBJ2-2|TRBD2|medium-sized
CSARDNLAGDTGELFF
TGCAGTGCTAGAGATAATCTAGCGGGAGACACCGGGGAGCTGTTTTTT
>TRBV20-1|13|TRBJ1-5|.|.
CSASTGSNQPQHF
TGCAGTGCTAGTACGGGGTCCAATCAGCCCCAGCATTTT
>TRBV24-1|13|TRBJ2-2|.|.
CATSDPYTGELFF
TGTGCCACCAGTGATCCTTACACCGGGGAGCTGTTTTTT
>TRBV29-1|12|TRBJ2-7|.|few
CSVQAGPYEQYF
TGCAGCGTACAGGCTGGCCCCTACGAGCAGTACTTC
>TRBV5-8|17|TRBJ1-5|.|many
CASSSWMGQDSNQPQHF
TGTGCCAGCAGCTCCTGGATGGGGCAGGATAGCAATCAGCCCCAGCATTTT
>TRBV7-8|15|TRBJ2-3|TRBD2|many
CASSSTGTSLNTQYF
TGTGCCAGCAGCTCTACCGGGACTAGCCTGAATACGCAGTATTTT
>TRBV7-2|13|TRBJ2-7|.|many
CASSLAVAGPEYF
TGTGCCAGCAGCTTAGCTGTGGCGGGCCCCGAGTACTTC
>TRBV18|19|TRBJ2-1|TRBD1|many
CASSPWTGGSLSSYNEQFF
TGTGCCAGCTCACCTTGGACAGGGGGATCTTTAAGCTCCTACAATGAGCAGTTCTTC
>TRBV7-9|17|TRBJ1-6|.|many
CASSTPAGSSYNSPLHF
TGTGCCAGCAGCACTCCGGCAGGCAGCTCCTATAATTCACCCCTCCACTTT
>TRBV12-3/TRBV12-4|17|TRBJ2-2|TRBD2|few
CASSLSMTSGVTGELFF
TGTGCCAGCAGTTTATCCATGACTAGCGGGGTCACCGGGGAGCTGTTTTTT
>TRBV30|17|TRBJ1-1|.|.
CAWSVGRGLKMNTEAFF
TGTGCCTGGAGTGTTGGGAGGGGACTTAAAATGAACACTGAAGCTTTCTTT
>TRBV29-1|12|TRBJ1-2|.|many
CSVDLRGRGYTF
TGCAGCGTTGACCTGCGGGGGCGAGGCTACACCTTC
>TRBV6-4|15|TRBJ1-2|TRBD1|few
CASSDLQGANYGYTF
TGTGCCAGCAGTGACCTACAGGGGGCTAACTATGGCTACACCTTC
>TRBV4-2|14|TRBJ2-7|TRBD2|few
CASSQPRGRHEQYF
TGTGCCAGCAGCCAACCGCGCGGGAGGCACGAGCAGTACTTC
>TRBV4-3|15|TRBJ2-1|.|many
CASSQGGGREKAQFF
TGCGCCAGCAGCCAAGGTGGGGGGCGGGAGAAAGCGCAGTTCTTC
>TRBV9|14|TRBJ2-2|.|many
CASSVAPNTGELFF
TGTGCCAGCAGCGTAGCCCCGAACACCGGGGAGCTGTTTTTT
>TRBV14|13|TRBJ2-7|TRBD1|.
CASSQTTGQGKNF
TGTGCCAGCAGCCAAACTACGGGACAGGGTAAGAACTTC
>TRBV6-2/TRBV6-3|15|TRBJ1-5|.|few
CASTKNLRGNQPQHF
TGTGCCAGCACCAAAAATCTACGCGGCAATCAGCCCCAGCATTTT
>TRBV29-1|13|TRBJ2-5|TRBD2|few
CSVGLAGDGTQYF
TGCAGCGTCGGACTAGCGGGGGACGGGACCCAGTACTTC
>TRBV20-1|16|TRBJ2-3|TRBD2|.
CSARALKRGSSDTQYF
TGCAGTGCTAGAGCTTTGAAGCGGGGGAGCTCAGATACGCAGTATTTT
>TRBV7-3|15|TRBJ1-1|.|few
CASSLFGGLDTEAFF
TGTGCCAGCAGCTTATTCGGGGGGCTTGACACTGAAGCTTTCTTT
>TRBV20-1|13|TRBJ1-1|.|many
CSARRTEGTEAFF
TGCAGTGCTAGAAGGACCGAGGGAACTGAAGCTTTCTTT
>TRBV11-3|15|TRBJ2-3|TRBD2|.
CASSLAGETTDTQYF
TGTGCCAGCAGTTTAGCGGGGGAGACCACAGATACGCAGTATTTT
>TRBV2|15|TRBJ2-3|.|.
CASSGQGPSTDTQYF
TGTGCCAGCAGTGGTCAAGGTCCTAGCACAGATACGCAGTATTTT
>TRBV20-1|15|TRBJ2-5|TRBD1|.
CSATRGNRGGETQYF
TGCAGTGCTACCAGGGGCAACAGGGGTGGGGAGACCCAGTACTTC
>TRBV7-9|12|TRBJ2-7|.|many
CASTQDGGWKSF
TGTGCCAGCACCCAGGATGGTGGGTGGAAAAGTTTC
>TRBV14|13|TRBJ1-1|.|many
CASSFLRETEAFF
TGTGCCAGCAGCTTTTTGAGAGAGACCGAAGCTTTCTTT
>TRBV2|15|TRBJ1-4|.|.
CASSKDRATNEKLFF
TGTGCCAGCAGTAAGGACAGAGCAACTAATGAAAAACTGTTTTTT
>TRBV7-8|18|TRBJ2-2|TRBD2|.
CASSLTSGGAAHTGELFF
TGTGCCAGCAGCTTAACTAGCGGGGGGGCGGCGCACACCGGGGAGCTGTTTTTT
>TRBV30|14|TRBJ2-1|.|.
CARSSGGLGNEQFF
TGTGCCCGGAGTAGCGGAGGGCTAGGAAATGAGCAGTTCTTC
>TRBV5-1|12|TRBJ1-3|.|few
CASSFEGNTIYF
TGCGCCAGCAGTTTTGAGGGAAACACCATATATTTT
>TRBV20-1|13|TRBJ2-1|.|.
CSARGGPYNEQFF
TGCAGTGCTAGGGGCGGGCCCTACAATGAGCAGTTCTTC
>TRBV29-1|15|TRBJ2-3|.|once
CSVEEPRGSPDTQYF
TGCAGCGTTGAAGAACCCCGGGGGAGCCCAGATACGCAGTATTTT